Each of the 8 T cell receptor beta chains below was sequenced from the same sample in a study of T cell repertoires in cytomegalovirus infection. No antigen is known for these receptors. TCRdb re-derived calls from the reads in MiXCR, one entry per CDR3 protein. The top ten clones hold around a sixth of a sample with 600,000 to 700,000 distinct CDR3 sequences, roughly a third of them seen once. Sample: cultured PBMCs, taken from culture after CMV antigen stimulation. Every receptor here comes from a human donor in good health (CMV status not recorded). Some clones in this sample may be carry-over from other donors' samples.

The chain combines TRBV14 with TRBJ2-5; no reliable D call. Trimming pared 0 bases from V and 1 base from J, leaving 9 bases between. Germline CDR1 is SGHDN and CDR2 is FVKESK. The CDR3 has 15 residues. The CDR3 region has the DNA TGTGCCAGCAGCCAAGATTATGCTGGCCAAGAGACCCAGTACTTC. This gives the protein CASSQDYAGQETQYF.

This clonotype was recorded at least ten times. V usage is TRBV7-2 and J usage is TRBJ2-3; TRBD2 matches at 11 bases. In germline, CDR1 is SGHTA, CDR2 FQGNSA. CDR3 length: 16 residues. The ends lost 5 bases at V and 2 bases at J; junction bases unmatched: 6. The CDR3 spells CASSIRLAGPTDTQYF. CDR3 in DNA: TGTGCCAGCAGCATCAGACTAGCGGGACCCACAGATACGCAGTATTTT.

The sample holds a few counts of this clonotype. This chain uses TRBV20-1 with TRBJ1-4; D gene ambiguous. Germline V gene data show CDR1 as DFQATT and CDR2 as SNEGSKA (reference sequence). The CDR3 is 15 residues long. V was trimmed by 2 bases and J by 4 bases, leaving 14 bases between them. CDR3 residues: CSARLAGGFNEKLFF. The CDR3 DNA sequence: TGCAGTGCTAGATTAGCCGGAGGGTTTAATGAAAAACTGTTTTTT.

This clonotype was picked up a small number of times. The chain joins TRBV12-3 or TRBV12-4 to TRBJ2-1; a weak D match, TRBD1 (5 bases). Trimming shortened V by 3 bases and J by 2 bases, and 23 bases separated the two germline ends. This CDR3 region has 19 residues. CDR3 amino acids: CASSFRLPEQAYPYNEQFF. CDR3 in DNA: TGTGCCAGCAGTTTCCGGCTCCCAGAACAGGCGTACCCCTACAATGAGCAGTTCTTC.

This clonotype was picked up a small number of times. V usage is TRBV6-5 and J usage is TRBJ1-1, with 7 bases fitting TRBD1. From germline, CDR1 is MNHEY and CDR2 SVGAGI. V lost 10 bases to trimming and J lost 5 bases; unmatched junction nucleotides: 10. The CDR3 covers 13 residues. The CDR3 here is CAIRGTAATEAFF. CDR3 in DNA: TGTGCCATCCGTGGGACAGCTGCAACTGAAGCTTTCTTT.

This rearrangement joins TRBV7-9 to TRBJ2-1, with a tentative D call TRBD2 (6 bases). The germline V gene encodes CDR1 SEHNR and CDR2 FQNEAQ (reference sequence). This CDR3 comprises 15 residues. Trimming removed 1 base at V and 6 bases at J, with 13 bases between. The CDR3 is CASSLVARGGNEQFF. CDR3 bases: TGTGCCAGCAGCTTAGTGGCGCGGGGAGGCAATGAGCAGTTCTTC.

The chain links TRBV7-6 to TRBJ1-4; D is possibly TRBD1 (6 bases). The length of the CDR3 is 12 residues. Deletions cut 6 bases from V and 6 bases from J, with 8 bases between. Germline CDR1 and CDR2: SGHVS and FNYEAQ. The CDR3 spells CASRAGDEKLFF. The CDR3 DNA is TGTGCCAGCAGGGCAGGGGATGAAAAACTGTTTTTT. The entire variable domain, with the rest obtained from reference TRBV7-6 and TRBJ1-4, is as follows: GAGVSQSPRYKVTKRGQDVALRCDPISGHVSLYWYRQALGQGPEFLTYFNYEAQQDKSGLPNDRFSAERPEGSISTLTIQRTEQRDSAMYRCASRAGDEKLFFGSGTQLSVL.

This clonotype was picked up a small number of times. V is TRBV5-1 and J is TRBJ2-2, with 14 bases aligning to TRBD2. Germline loops: CDR1 SGHRS, CDR2 YFSETQ. The CDR3 has 18 residues. The ends lost 1 base at V and 5 bases at J; junction bases unmatched: 7. CDR3 bases: TGCGCCAGCAGCTTGCCGGGGACTAGCGGGAGTGGAACCGGGGAGCTGTTTTTT. Translated: CASSLPGTSGSGTGELFF.